These 19 T cell receptor beta chains originate from one sample sequenced in a study of cytomegalovirus exposure and HLA in healthy donors. The PCR used 60 Vbeta and 13 Jbeta primers. TCRdb keeps only in-frame clones here, not all; method: immunoSEQ multiplex PCR. The table records 200,000 to 250,000 clones, around 64% of them present only once. The sequencing sample was made of PBMCs. The receptors stem from a man aged 40-49 years in good health and CMV-seropositive.

The chain recombines TRBV29-1 with TRBJ1-3, with 10 bases aligning to TRBD1. Germline lookup yields CDR1 SQVTM and CDR2 ANQGSEA. Losses at the gene ends were 4 bases for V and 1 base for J; bases not matched to a gene: 4. The CDR3 is made up of 15 amino acids. As DNA, the CDR3 is TGCAGCGTTGGCGGGACAGGGGAATCTGGAAACACCATATATTTT. Residues: CSVGGTGESGNTIYF. Complete variable domain (other parts from reference TRBV29-1 and TRBJ1-3): SAVISQKPSRDICQRGTSLTIQCQVDSQVTMMFWYRQQPGQSLTLIATANQGSEATYESGFVIDKFPISRPNLTFSTLTVSNMSPEDSSIYLCSVGGTGESGNTIYFGEGSWLTVV.

The gene calls are TRBV10-2 and TRBJ1-5, with unresolved D. V was trimmed by 2 bases and J by 4 bases, leaving 6 bases between them. The CDR3 covers 13 residues. Per germline, CDR1 WSHSY and CDR2 SAAADI. CDR3 in DNA: TGCGCCAGCAGTGAGGCCGGTAATCAGCCCCAGCATTTT. Translating gives CASSEAGNQPQHF.

This clone was detected only once. The gene calls are TRBV11-1 and TRBJ1-2; a weak D match, TRBD1 (5 bases). Looked up from germline, CDR1 is SGHAT and CDR2 is FQDESV (reference sequence). V was cut by 3 bases and J by 7 bases, with 21 bases left in between. The CDR3 is 16 residues long. CDR3 bases: TGTGCCAGCAGCTTTCGTAGCGCCAGGGCCGGGAGTGGCTACACCTTC. Translation: CASSFRSARAGSGYTF. The variable domain in full, completed from reference TRBV11-1 and TRBJ1-2, reads EAEVAQSPRYKITEKSQAVAFWCDPISGHATLYWYRQILGQGPELLVQFQDESVVDDSQLPKDRFSAERLKGVDSTLKIQPAELGDSAMYLCASSFRSARAGSGYTFGSGTRLTVV.

This clone came up a few times. This chain joins TRBV4-1 and TRBJ2-6, with unresolved D. CDR1 and CDR2 from the germline V gene are MGHRA and YSYEKL. This CDR3 comprises 16 residues. The V and J ends lost 0 bases and 0 bases respectively, with 6 bases between them. Here the CDR3 reads CASSQDSLSGANVLTF. The CDR3 coding sequence is TGCGCCAGCAGCCAAGATAGTCTCTCTGGGGCCAACGTCCTGACTTTC.

This clone occurred a few times. This chain uses TRBV5-4 with TRBJ2-2, with 7 bases identical to TRBD1. The germline V gene has CDR1 SGHNT and CDR2 YYREEE (reference sequence). The J segment lost 5 bases and the V segment lost 1 base, leaving 2 bases of the junction unmatched. The CDR3 contains 14 residues. The CDR3 DNA reads TGTGCCAGCAGCTTGCGACAGGGAACCGGGGAGCTGTTTTTT. Its protein is CASSLRQGTGELFF.

V and J are TRBV6-5 and TRBJ2-2; the D gene is possibly TRBD1 (5 bases). The germline V gene encodes CDR1 MNHEY and CDR2 SVGAGI. The V gene lost 7 bases and the J gene lost 2 bases, with 14 bases spanning the gap. CDR3 length: 15 residues. The CDR3 spells CASKMTDLNTGELFF. The CDR3 nucleotides read TGTGCCAGCAAAATGACAGATCTAAACACCGGGGAGCTGTTTTTT.

This clone was recorded a few times. The J gene is TRBJ2-5, the V gene TRBV7-2, with D possibly matching TRBD2 (6 bases). Germline V gene data show CDR1 as SGHTA and CDR2 as FQGNSA. V was trimmed by 5 bases and J by 5 bases, leaving 15 bases between them. The CDR3 covers 14 residues. CDR3 in DNA: TGTGCCAGCAGCCCACCTACTAGCAAGGAGACCCAGTACTTC. It specifies CASSPPTSKETQYF.

DNA for the CDR3: TGTGCCAGTAGTTGGGGCAGGGGGAACTCCTACGAGCAGTACTTC. This translates into CASSWGRGNSYEQYF. The chain employs TRBV19 and TRBJ2-5, with TRBD1 matching over 7 bases. The J call may be in error: the DNA end matches TRBJ2-7 better. Germline-derived CDR1 and CDR2 are LNHDA and SQIVND (reference sequence). The CDR3 covers 15 residues.

In this sample, this clone turned up a few times. V usage is TRBV19 and J usage is TRBJ2-1, with D possibly being TRBD1 (6 bases). The CDR3 sequence is 14 residues long. Germline assignment: CDR1 LNHDA and CDR2 SQIVND (reference sequence). The V end was cut by 7 bases, the J end by 4 bases, with 14 bases between. CDR3 region: CASKGGTLYNEQFF. CDR3 bases: TGTGCCAGTAAAGGGGGAACCCTGTACAATGAGCAGTTCTTC.

V gene TRBV5-8 combines with J gene TRBJ1-5; D remains ambiguous. Per germline, CDR1 SGHTS and CDR2 YDEGEE. The CDR3 runs to 12 residues. V lost 0 bases, J lost 11 bases, and 9 bases lay in between. CDR3 in DNA: TGTGCCAGCAGCTTGGAGCACAGCACCCAGCATTTT. Its protein is CASSLEHSTQHF.

This clone appeared a few times. V usage is TRBV9 and J usage is TRBJ2-5, with TRBD2 matching over 11 bases. The length of the CDR3 is 15 residues. V shed 6 bases and J 5 bases; nucleotides not matched to a gene: 9. Germline V gene lookup returns CDR1 SGDLS and CDR2 YYNGEE. The DNA of the CDR3 is TGTGCCAGCAACTACGGGCTAGCGGGGGGCGAGACCCAGTACTTC. Translated, it gives CASNYGLAGGETQYF.

V and J are TRBV19 and TRBJ2-2; D uncertain. CDR1 is LNHDA, CDR2 SQIVND, per germline (reference sequence). Trimming removed 6 bases from V and 4 bases from J, with 6 bases in between. There are 12 residues in the CDR3. CDR3 amino acids: CASSWSTGELFF. CDR3 sequence (DNA): TGTGCCAGTAGCTGGAGCACCGGGGAGCTGTTTTTT. The complete variable domain, with remaining parts taken from reference TRBV19 and TRBJ2-2, reads DGGITQSPKYLFRKEGQNVTLSCEQNLNHDAMYWYRQDPGQGLRLIYYSQIVNDFQKGDIAEGYSVSREKKESFPLTVTSAQKNPTAFYLCASSWSTGELFFGEGSRLTVL.

The V gene is TRBV18, the J gene TRBJ2-1; a possible D gene is TRBD2 (5 bases). V shed 6 bases and J shed 0 bases, with 9 bases lying between them. Germline CDR1 is KGHSH and CDR2 is LQKENI. The CDR3 is made up of 14 amino acids. DNA for the CDR3: TGTGCCAGCTCCCCCCGGGGCTCCTACAATGAGCAGTTCTTC. As protein: CASSPRGSYNEQFF.

This chain uses TRBV23-1 with TRBJ2-2; 7 nucleotides agree with TRBD2. TRBV23-1 is placed among ORFs of uncertain function. This CDR3 contains 17 residues. The trim removed 0 bases at V and 1 base at J, leaving 5 bases unmatched. The CDR3 region is CASSQSPGGQNTGELFF. CDR3 DNA: TGCGCCAGCAGTCAATCGCCGGGAGGCCAGAACACCGGGGAGCTGTTTTTT.

With regard to this clone: The junction does not match germline at one end; this may be a read error. J is TRBJ2-7 and V is TRBV7-9, with 7 positions matching TRBD1. The CDR3 is 14 residues long. CDR1 is SEHNR and CDR2 is FQNEAQ in the germline V gene (reference sequence). The CDR3 here is CSSSPVTGAYEQYF. CDR3 coding DNA: TGTTCCAGCAGCCCGGTTACAGGGGCCTACGAGCAGTACTTC.

The chain is built from TRBV6-5 and TRBJ2-7; possibly TRBD1 for D (5 bases). The CDR3 consists of 15 residues. The germline CDR1 and CDR2 sequences are MNHEY and SVGAGI. Trimming removed 6 bases from V and 0 bases from J, with 15 bases in between. CDR3 DNA: TGTGCCAGCAGATGGTACAAGGGGATCTCCTACGAGCAGTACTTC. Amino acids: CASRWYKGISYEQYF.

The chain has TRBV9 and TRBJ2-1; TRBD1 is a possible D gene (5 bases). The CDR3 length is 16 residues. Per germline, CDR1 SGDLS and CDR2 YYNGEE. V was cut by 3 bases and J by 7 bases, with 20 bases left in between. The CDR3 loop reads CASSAGYYPGSNEQFF. The CDR3 DNA follows: TGTGCCAGCAGCGCAGGGTACTACCCGGGTTCTAATGAGCAGTTCTTC. Filled out from reference TRBV9 and TRBJ2-1, the complete variable domain reads DSGVTQTPKHLITATGQRVTLRCSPRSGDLSVYWYQQSLDQGLQFLIQYYNGEERAKGNILERFSAQQFPDLHSELNLSSLELGDSALYFCASSAGYYPGSNEQFFGPGTRLTVL.

The chain links TRBV25-1 to TRBJ1-1; D unclear. Germline CDR1 is MGHDK and CDR2 is SYGVNS. V was pared by 5 bases and J by 1 base, with 20 bases between. This CDR3 region has 17 residues. The chain's CDR3 is CASSTRAGGHPNTEAFF. The CDR3 DNA reads TGTGCCAGCAGTACCCGGGCGGGTGGCCACCCGAACACTGAAGCTTTCTTT.

The chain combines TRBV5-1 with TRBJ1-3; 7 bases align to TRBD1. V lost 4 bases to trimming and J lost 2 bases; unmatched junction nucleotides: 6. This CDR3 is 15 amino acids long. Germline V CDR1 and CDR2: SGHRS, YFSETQ. CDR3 coding DNA: TGCGCCAGCAGCGAGTCCGGGACAGCTGGAAACACCATATATTTT. Amino acid sequence: CASSESGTAGNTIYF.